What follows describes a single T cell receptor beta chain. Its matching antigen is unknown. Every participating donor gave one draw, a heparinised blood sample averaging approximately 110 mL. The entry originates in a study of beta chain features in type 1 diabetes. About the study: Healthy donors resembled patients in age, gender and cell yields.

Sequencing targeted expressed TCRB transcripts, as all isolated RNA had been reverse transcribed. The protocol was immunoSEQ multiplex PCR, while the TCRdb copy is restricted to in-frame clones and leaves out a portion. The table includes approximately 37,000 clones, 50% to 75% detected once. The trim removed 2 bases at V and 6 bases at J, leaving 12 bases unmatched. Germline V CDR1 and CDR2: MNHEY, SMNVEV (reference sequence). This CDR3 spans 18 amino acids. Study results and limitations: When VDJ junctions were examined, type 1 diabetes patients showed fewer insertions and more deletions.

The chain couples TRBV27 to TRBJ2-3; 12 bases are a match to TRBD2. The specimen sequenced was Tregs from blood. This receptor was identified in a woman in her thirties in good health. As DNA, the CDR3 is TGTGCCAGCAGTTTAAATACTAGCGGGAGGAGGGATCGTGATACGCAGTATTTT. Amino acids: CASSLNTSGRRDRDTQYF.